This entry describes one T cell receptor (beta chain). This sample is part of a study of blood T cell repertoires in COVID-19. In the study overall: PBMCs, B-cell-depleted T cells, or T cells were the source of the cDNA or gDNA that made up the material.

Original handling: Scientists estimated how many nucleated cells there were by amplifying reference gene primers. Some clones are missing from TCRdb's copy, which holds only in-frame ones; the method was immunoSEQ multiplex PCR. D and trimming were read from the DNA, whereas the V and J calls and clone size are those reported in that table. The sample lists 450,000 or so clones; roughly 90% were seen once. V lost 8 bases to trimming and J lost 7 bases, with 14 bases between them. The CDR3 has 12 amino acids. The V gene's germline CDR1 is GTSNPN and CDR2 SVGIG (reference sequence). The genes are TRBV30 and TRBJ1-4; D ambiguous. This clonotype originated in a woman aged 40 to 50 with COVID-19, enrolled during active disease. Sequencing used peripheral blood. CDR3 bases: TGTGCCCTTCAACGATCGGTTGAAAAACTGTTTTTT. Its protein is CALQRSVEKLFF.